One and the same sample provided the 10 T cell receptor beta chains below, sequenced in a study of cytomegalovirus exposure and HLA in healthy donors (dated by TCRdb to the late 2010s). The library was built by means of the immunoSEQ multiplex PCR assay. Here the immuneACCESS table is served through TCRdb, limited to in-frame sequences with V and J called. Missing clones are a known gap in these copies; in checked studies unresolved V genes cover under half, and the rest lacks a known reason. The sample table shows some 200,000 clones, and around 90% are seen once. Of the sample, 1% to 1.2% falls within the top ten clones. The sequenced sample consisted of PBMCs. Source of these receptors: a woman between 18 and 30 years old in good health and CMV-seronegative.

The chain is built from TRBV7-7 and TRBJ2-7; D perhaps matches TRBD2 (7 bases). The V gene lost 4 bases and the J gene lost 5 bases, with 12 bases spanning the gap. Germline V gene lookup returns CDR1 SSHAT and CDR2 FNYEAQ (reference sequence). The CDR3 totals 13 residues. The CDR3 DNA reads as TGTGCCAGCAGCTGGGGAGGGGGTGACGAGCAGTACTTC. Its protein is CASSWGGGDEQYF.

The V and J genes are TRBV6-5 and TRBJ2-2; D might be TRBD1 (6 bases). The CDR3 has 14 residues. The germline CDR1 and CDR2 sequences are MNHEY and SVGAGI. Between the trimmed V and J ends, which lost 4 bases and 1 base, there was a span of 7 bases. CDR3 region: CASSWGQNTGELFF. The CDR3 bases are TGTGCCAGCAGTTGGGGACAGAACACCGGGGAGCTGTTTTTT.

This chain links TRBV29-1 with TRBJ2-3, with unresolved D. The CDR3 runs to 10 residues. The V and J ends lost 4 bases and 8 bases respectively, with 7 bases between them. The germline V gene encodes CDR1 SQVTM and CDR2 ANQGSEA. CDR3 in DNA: TGCAGCGTTGCCCGGGTTACGCAGTATTTT. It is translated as CSVARVTQYF.

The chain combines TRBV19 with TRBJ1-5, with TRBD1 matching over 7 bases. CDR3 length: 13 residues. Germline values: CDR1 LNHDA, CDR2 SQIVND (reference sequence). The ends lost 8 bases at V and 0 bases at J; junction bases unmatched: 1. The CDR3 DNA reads TGTGCCAGTGGGGACAGTAGCAATCAGCCCCAGCATTTT. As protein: CASGDSSNQPQHF. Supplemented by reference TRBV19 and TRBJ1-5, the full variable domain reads DGGITQSPKYLFRKEGQNVTLSCEQNLNHDAMYWYRQDPGQGLRLIYYSQIVNDFQKGDIAEGYSVSREKKESFPLTVTSAQKNPTAFYLCASGDSSNQPQHFGDGTRLSIL.

The CDR3 is CASSLSGQGHTQYF. CDR3 sequence (DNA): TGCGCCAGCAGCCTTTCGGGACAGGGACATACGCAGTATTTT. The chain employs TRBV5-1 and TRBJ2-3; the match to TRBD1 covers 9 bases. CDR1 and CDR2 from the germline V gene are SGHRS and YFSETQ. This CDR3 has 14 amino acids. V shed 4 bases and J 7 bases; nucleotides not matched to a gene: 7.

The CDR3 spells CAWSEFRGPAGANVLTF. Written as DNA, the CDR3 is TGTGCCTGGAGTGAATTTCGCGGCCCAGCAGGGGCCAACGTCCTGACTTTC. This sequence joins TRBV30 and TRBJ2-6; D gene ambiguous. The CDR3 loop spans 17 amino acids. CDR1 is GTSNPN, CDR2 SVGIG, per germline (reference sequence). Trimming stripped 1 base from V and 4 bases from J, with 17 bases between.

The CDR3 spells CASSQEKEGAYEKLFF. DNA of the CDR3: TGCGCCAGCAGCCAAGAGAAAGAGGGGGCTTATGAAAAACTGTTTTTT. This chain joins TRBV4-1 and TRBJ1-4; 7 positions match TRBD1. Germline CDR1 and CDR2: MGHRA and YSYEKL. V dropped 0 bases and J dropped 6; count of bases not matched to a gene: 7. The CDR3 consists of 16 residues.

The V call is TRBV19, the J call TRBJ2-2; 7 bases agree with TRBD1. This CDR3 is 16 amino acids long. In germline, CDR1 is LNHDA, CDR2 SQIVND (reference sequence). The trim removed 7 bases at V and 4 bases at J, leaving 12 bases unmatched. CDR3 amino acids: CASTQGTARSTGELFF. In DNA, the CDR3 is TGTGCCAGTACCCAAGGGACAGCTCGTAGCACCGGGGAGCTGTTTTTT.

The CDR3 bases are TGTGCCAGCAGCCAACTACGACGGGATACGCAGTATTTT. It is translated as CASSQLRRDTQYF. The chain combines TRBV11-1 with TRBJ2-3; D uncertain. The CDR3 length is 13 residues. Trimming left V 5 bases short and J 6 bases short, with 12 bases between. Germline V gives CDR1 SGHAT, CDR2 FQDESV (reference sequence).

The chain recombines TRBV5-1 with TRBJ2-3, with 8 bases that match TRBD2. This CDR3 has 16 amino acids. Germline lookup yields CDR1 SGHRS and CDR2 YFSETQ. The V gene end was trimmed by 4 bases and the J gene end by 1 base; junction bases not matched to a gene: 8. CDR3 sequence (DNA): TGCGCCAGCAGCCCAGGGACTAGGTTGGGCACAGATACGCAGTATTTT. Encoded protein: CASSPGTRLGTDTQYF.